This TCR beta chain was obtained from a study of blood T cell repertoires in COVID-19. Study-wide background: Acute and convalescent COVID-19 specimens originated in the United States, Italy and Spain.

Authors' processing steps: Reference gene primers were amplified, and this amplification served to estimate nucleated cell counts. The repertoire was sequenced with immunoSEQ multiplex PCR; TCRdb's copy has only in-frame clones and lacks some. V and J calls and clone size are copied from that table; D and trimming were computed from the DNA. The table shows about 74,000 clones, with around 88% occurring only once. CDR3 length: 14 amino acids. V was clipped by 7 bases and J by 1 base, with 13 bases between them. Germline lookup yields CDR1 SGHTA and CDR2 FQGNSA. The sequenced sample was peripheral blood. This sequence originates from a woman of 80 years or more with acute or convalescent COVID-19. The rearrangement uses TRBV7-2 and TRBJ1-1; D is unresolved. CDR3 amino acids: CASTSMSQNTEAFF. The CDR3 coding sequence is TGTGCCAGCACATCAATGAGCCAGAACACTGAAGCTTTCTTT.